This T cell receptor (beta chain) was captured by sequencing in a study of blood T cell repertoires in COVID-19. This clone is a singleton in its sample. Assay used: immunoSEQ multiplex PCR; TCRdb lists only in-frame clones, some missing. This table holds over 250,000 clones, 83% found once. The germline V and J ends were trimmed by 4 bases and 6 bases, with 9 bases remaining between them. The germline CDR1 and CDR2 sequences are SQVTM and ANQGSEA. The CDR3 runs to 11 residues. The specimen was peripheral blood. The V and J genes are TRBV29-1 and TRBJ1-1; D uncertain. This receptor was obtained from a woman between 50 and 59 years old who had recovered from COVID-19. For the CDR3, the DNA is TGCAGCGTTGCCCCGACTCCTGAAGCTTTCTTT. Protein sequence: CSVAPTPEAFF. The full variable domain, completed using reference TRBV29-1 and TRBJ1-1, is SAVISQKPSRDICQRGTSLTIQCQVDSQVTMMFWYRQQPGQSLTLIATANQGSEATYESGFVIDKFPISRPNLTFSTLTVSNMSPEDSSIYLCSVAPTPEAFFGQGTRLTVV.